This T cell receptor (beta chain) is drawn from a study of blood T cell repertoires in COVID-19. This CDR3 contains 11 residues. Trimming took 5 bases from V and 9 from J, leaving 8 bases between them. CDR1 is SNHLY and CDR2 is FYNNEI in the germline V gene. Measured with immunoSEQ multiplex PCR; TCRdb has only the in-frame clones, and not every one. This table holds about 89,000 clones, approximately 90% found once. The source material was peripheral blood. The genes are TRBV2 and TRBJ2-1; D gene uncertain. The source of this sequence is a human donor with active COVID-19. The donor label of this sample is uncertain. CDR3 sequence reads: CASSPRSEQFF. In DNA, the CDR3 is TGTGCCAGCAGTCCTAGAAGTGAGCAGTTCTTC.